This TCR beta chain was identified during a study of beta chain features in type 1 diabetes. Study findings and constraints: A moderate, significant TCRB CDR3 shortening appeared in type 1 diabetes across four CD4+ subsets.

Isolated RNA was reverse transcribed in full, so expressed TCRB transcripts were sequenced. Clones were read by immunoSEQ multiplex PCR, and TCRdb kept only the in-frame ones, dropping some. This table holds tens of thousands of clones, almost 50% found once. This clone was counted only a few times. Its target is unknown. Each sorted population was over 98% pure. CDR3 length equals 15 residues. Germline values: CDR1 MGHRA, CDR2 YSYEKL. The J segment lost 3 bases and the V segment lost 3 bases, leaving 7 bases of the junction unmatched. The clonotype comes from a young man with type 1 diabetes. The chain links TRBV4-1 to TRBJ2-7; 8 bases map to TRBD1. The sequenced material came from central memory CD4+ T cells from blood. The CDR3 protein is CASSQAGTGNYEQYF. The CDR3 DNA reads TGCGCCAGCAGCCAGGCTGGGACAGGCAACTACGAGCAGTACTTC.